The TCR beta chain under discussion was sequenced for a study of cytomegalovirus exposure and HLA in healthy donors. Study in general: Some 85 million unique TCRs from HLA-typed donors were held in an early data release. Study-wide results and caveats: When analyzed later, the rates of TCR association showed variation by HLA locus, with DRB1 the most and HLA-C the fewest. In a later analysis, donors in an Asian-associated ancestry cluster reportedly had fewer N-insertions in productive TCRs than the cohort mean.

Germline trimming cut 4 bases from V and 4 bases from J; bases unmatched to any gene: 6. CDR3 length: 14 residues. CDR1 is SGHRS and CDR2 is YFSETQ in the germline V gene. Researchers ran the PCR with 60 Vbeta and 13 Jbeta primers. Assay: immunoSEQ multiplex PCR; the TCRdb copy retains only in-frame clones and omits some. The data show over 150,000 clones, around 65% seen once. Only one count was recorded for this clone. Its antigen is as yet unknown. This TCR was recovered from a woman between 40 and 55 years old in good health and CMV-seropositive. The V call is TRBV5-1, the J call TRBJ2-3; 7 bases agree with TRBD1. Sequenced input: PBMCs. CDR3 region: CASSDDRAADTQYF. In nucleotides, the CDR3 is TGCGCCAGCAGCGATGACAGGGCTGCAGATACGCAGTATTTT.